A single sample gave rise to the 15 T cell receptor beta chains below, sequenced in a study of T-cell memory formation after mild COVID-19. TCRdb called the 5' RACE reads again in MiXCR, with one record for every CDR3 protein. In the table there are about 250,000 distinct CDR3 sequences, just over 15% of which are singletons. Sequencing was performed on PBMCs or a T cell subset sorted from them (not recorded which). These receptors were taken from an adult woman who had mild COVID-19 (a few samples of this study predate the infection). Cell type and time point are not known.

The genes are TRBV7-2 and TRBJ2-1; D possibly matches TRBD1 or TRBD2 (5 bases each). The ends were cut back, 1 base at V and 6 bases at J, with 10 bases in the middle. In germline, CDR1 is SGHTA, CDR2 FQGNSA. CDR3 size: 14 residues. CDR3 residues: CASSLGDGPNEQFF. CDR3 coding DNA: TGTGCCAGCAGCTTAGGGGACGGGCCCAATGAGCAGTTCTTC.

This clonotype has more than one count but fewer than ten. This chain connects TRBV7-8 to TRBJ2-5; 7 positions agree with TRBD2. The junction had 12 bases not matched to a gene; V was cut back by 5 bases and J by 0 bases. Germline V gene sequence: CDR1 SGHVS, CDR2 FQNEAQ. CDR3 length equals 17 residues. The CDR3 region has the DNA TGTGCCAGCAGCACCTCCCTTGCCGCGGGGGACCAAGAGACCCAGTACTTC. It codes for CASSTSLAAGDQETQYF.

This clonotype was counted only a few times. The genes are TRBV11-1 and TRBJ2-2; TRBD1 is a possible D gene (7 bases). The CDR3 has 15 amino acids. CDR1 SGHAT and CDR2 FQDESV come from the germline V gene (reference sequence). The V and J ends lost 5 bases and 3 bases respectively, with 13 bases between them. The CDR3 is CASSRRGADTGELFF. CDR3 nucleotide sequence: TGTGCCAGCAGCCGCAGGGGGGCCGACACCGGGGAGCTGTTTTTT. Full variable domain (rest looked up from reference TRBV11-1 and TRBJ2-2): EAEVAQSPRYKITEKSQAVAFWCDPISGHATLYWYRQILGQGPELLVQFQDESVVDDSQLPKDRFSAERLKGVDSTLKIQPAELGDSAMYLCASSRRGADTGELFFGEGSRLTVL.

The rearrangement joins TRBV24-1 to TRBJ2-2, with D hard to call. V gave up 3 bases and J gave up 1 base, with 8 bases separating them. There are 15 residues in the CDR3. CDR1 is KGHDR and CDR2 is SFDVKD in the germline V gene. CDR3 sequence: CATSDPRKNTGELFF. In nucleotides, the CDR3 is TGTGCCACCAGTGATCCCAGAAAGAACACCGGGGAGCTGTTTTTT.

This chain uses TRBV5-1 with TRBJ1-5, with 12 bases that match TRBD1. Germline V gene data show CDR1 as SGHRS and CDR2 as YFSETQ. Trimming cost V 4 bases and J 8 bases; bases outside gene matches: 7. This CDR3 has 15 amino acids. CDR3 nucleotide sequence: TGCGCCAGCAGCCCTTTCGGGACAGGGGGCGAGCCCCAGCATTTT. Its translation is CASSPFGTGGEPQHF. The full variable domain, its missing parts supplied by reference TRBV5-1 and TRBJ1-5, is KAGVTQTPRYLIKTRGQQVTLSCSPISGHRSVSWYQQTPGQGLQFLFEYFSETQRNKGNFPGRFSGRQFSNSRSEMNVSTLELGDSALYLCASSPFGTGGEPQHFGDGTRLSIL.

This clonotype occurred many times. The chain employs TRBV19 and TRBJ2-2, with D unresolved. V lost 6 bases to trimming and J lost 6 bases, with 17 bases between them. Germline V gene lookup returns CDR1 LNHDA and CDR2 SQIVND (reference sequence). This CDR3 has 15 residues. CDR3 sequence (DNA): TGTGCCAGTAGAGGGTCGGACCTAGGGCCCGGGGAGCTGTTTTTT. Translated, it gives CASRGSDLGPGELFF.

This clonotype has more than one count but fewer than ten. The chain carries TRBV20-1 and TRBJ1-6; tentative D call: TRBD1 (5 bases). Trimming removed 3 bases at V and 14 bases at J, with 20 bases between. The CDR3 length is 14 residues. CDR1 and CDR2 (germline): DFQATT, SNEGSKA (reference sequence). CDR3 in amino acids: CSASRGRGTTALHF. CDR3 nucleotide sequence: TGCAGTGCTAGCCGGGGCCGGGGGACTACGGCCCTCCACTTT.

The CDR3 sequence is CASRPGLSSTDTQYF. DNA for the CDR3: TGTGCCAGCAGGCCTGGACTCTCCAGCACAGATACGCAGTATTTT. The V call is TRBV7-9, the J call TRBJ2-3; D is possibly TRBD2 (5 bases). This CDR3 has 15 residues. Trimming pared 6 bases from V and 0 bases from J, leaving 13 bases between. Per the germline V gene, CDR1 is SEHNR and CDR2 is FQNEAQ (reference sequence).

This clonotype appeared a few times. The V and J genes are TRBV27 and TRBJ2-7; 7 bases are a match to TRBD1. Germline values: CDR1 MNHEY, CDR2 SMNVEV (reference sequence). This CDR3 is built from 17 residues. J lost 0 bases, V lost 2 bases, and 10 bases had no gene match. CDR3 DNA: TGTGCCAGCAGTTTAAGCTTCGGGTCAGGGGGCTCCTACGAGCAGTACTTC. This encodes CASSLSFGSGGSYEQYF.

V is TRBV12-3 or TRBV12-4 and J is TRBJ1-2; D is unresolved. V lost 3 bases and J lost 2, with 7 bases in between. This CDR3 is built from 13 residues. This CDR3 reads CASSFSENYGYTF. The DNA for the CDR3 is TGTGCCAGCAGTTTCTCCGAAAACTATGGCTACACCTTC.

This clonotype has at least ten counts. V is TRBV4-2 and J is TRBJ2-1, with TRBD2 matching 7 bases. The trim removed 0 bases at V and 5 bases at J, leaving 10 bases unmatched. The CDR3 runs 17 residues. Germline V gene lookup returns CDR1 LGHNA and CDR2 YNFKEQ. CDR3: CASSQDSGGRNHNEQFF. In nucleotides, the CDR3 is TGTGCCAGCAGCCAAGATTCGGGGGGAAGAAACCACAATGAGCAGTTCTTC.

This clonotype has only a few counts. The V and J genes are TRBV20-1 and TRBJ2-1, with 13 positions matching TRBD2. J was trimmed by 4 bases and V by 1 base; bases with no gene match: 1. Germline lookup yields CDR1 DFQATT and CDR2 SNEGSKA (reference sequence). The CDR3 covers 15 residues. The CDR3 reads CSARGLAGGYNEQFF. The CDR3 DNA sequence: TGCAGTGCTAGAGGACTAGCGGGAGGATACAATGAGCAGTTCTTC.

In this sample, this clonotype turned up a few times. This chain links TRBV7-8 with TRBJ2-2, with 13 bases fitting TRBD2. CDR3 length equals 17 residues. V lost 5 bases to trimming and J lost 4 bases; unmatched junction nucleotides: 7. CDR1 and CDR2 (germline): SGHVS, FQNEAQ. Written as DNA, the CDR3 is TGTGCCAGCAGCCCCCGGACTAGCGGGAGTTTCACCGGGGAGCTGTTTTTT. Protein sequence: CASSPRTSGSFTGELFF.

This chain uses TRBV7-2 with TRBJ2-3, with 9 bases fitting TRBD2. This CDR3 region has 18 residues. V was clipped by 2 bases and J by 2 bases; unmatched bases: 11. CDR1 and CDR2 from the germline V gene are SGHTA and FQGNSA. The CDR3 region is CASSLTSGWGGITDTQYF. As DNA, the CDR3 is TGTGCCAGCAGCTTAACTAGCGGGTGGGGAGGGATCACAGATACGCAGTATTTT.

The gene calls are TRBV9 and TRBJ1-2; no definite D call. CDR3 length equals 16 residues. Trimming removed 0 bases from V and 8 bases from J, with 20 bases in between. Germline CDR1 reads SGDLS; CDR2 reads YYNGEE. CDR3 coding DNA: TGTGCCAGCAGCGTAGACCCCCGGCCCCCGGGCCCGGGCTACACCTTC. Protein sequence: CASSVDPRPPGPGYTF.